A single sample gave rise to the 23 T cell receptor beta chains below, sequenced in a study of CD8 T cells in ankylosing spondylitis. TCRdb passed the 5' RACE reads through MiXCR, listing each CDR3 protein once. The table includes 300,000 to 400,000 distinct CDR3 sequences, approximately 15% detected once. Sequenced material: blood, either unsorted or a sorted T cell fraction (not recorded which). These receptors were collected from a male donor with ankylosing spondylitis or in good health (not recorded which).

V usage is TRBV4-2 and J usage is TRBJ2-1; D may be TRBD2 (6 bases). Germline-derived CDR1 and CDR2 are LGHNA and YNFKEQ. This CDR3 comprises 15 residues. The V end lost 1 base, the J end lost 4 bases, and 11 bases lay between the germline ends. The CDR3 DNA reads TGTGCCAGCAGCCAAGGTAGCGGTTCTTACAATGAGCAGTTCTTC. It is translated as CASSQGSGSYNEQFF.

The CDR3 loop reads CASSLRVSETQYF. The CDR3 DNA follows: TGCGCCAGCAGCTTACGGGTCTCTGAGACCCAGTACTTC. V usage is TRBV5-1 and J usage is TRBJ2-5; D remains unclear. Deletions cut 2 bases from V and 5 bases from J, with 10 bases between. The CDR3 runs 13 residues. From germline, CDR1 is SGHRS and CDR2 YFSETQ. The whole variable domain, filled in from reference TRBV5-1 and TRBJ2-5, reads KAGVTQTPRYLIKTRGQQVTLSCSPISGHRSVSWYQQTPGQGLQFLFEYFSETQRNKGNFPGRFSGRQFSNSRSEMNVSTLELGDSALYLCASSLRVSETQYFGPGTRLLVL.

The rearrangement uses TRBV2 and TRBJ1-6; D is ambiguous. The CDR3 contains 13 residues. The ends were cut back, 6 bases at V and 5 bases at J, with 8 bases in the middle. The germline CDR1 and CDR2 sequences are SNHLY and FYNNEI. CDR3 sequence reads: CASRPANNSPLHF. The CDR3 DNA reads as TGTGCCAGCAGGCCCGCAAATAATTCACCCCTCCACTTT.

There are a few counts of this clonotype. The chain couples TRBV6-1 to TRBJ2-2; D may be TRBD1 or TRBD2 (5 bases each). The CDR3 sequence is 14 residues long. The V end was cut by 6 bases, the J end by 4 bases, with 12 bases between. CDR1 and CDR2 from the germline V gene are MNHNS and SASEGT. The CDR3, as DNA: TGTGCCAGCAGGGCCGGGACGGTCACCGGGGAGCTGTTTTTT. Its protein product is CASRAGTVTGELFF.

The rearrangement links TRBV12-3 or TRBV12-4 to TRBJ2-7; a weak D match, TRBD2 (5 bases). The germline V and J ends were trimmed by 7 bases and 2 bases, with 15 bases remaining between them. CDR3 length: 14 amino acids. Here the CDR3 reads CASTVDSLPYEQYF. The CDR3 region has the DNA TGTGCCAGCACCGTGGACTCCCTGCCCTACGAGCAGTACTTC.

The chain has TRBV19 and TRBJ2-7, with TRBD1 matching over 8 bases. Per the germline V gene, CDR1 is LNHDA and CDR2 is SQIVND (reference sequence). J gave up 6 bases and V 3 bases, and 1 base lay outside the gene matches. This CDR3 is 12 amino acids long. Written as DNA, the CDR3 is TGTGCCAGTAGTATCGACAGGGGCGAGCAGTACTTC. Translated, it gives CASSIDRGEQYF.

This clonotype appeared a few times. V is TRBV5-1 and J is TRBJ2-3; D remains unclear. The CDR3 runs 14 residues. Trimming took 0 bases from V and 4 from J, leaving 9 bases between them. The germline gives CDR1 SGHRS, CDR2 YFSETQ. The CDR3 protein is CASSLEGNSDTQYF. CDR3 DNA sequence: TGCGCCAGCAGCTTGGAAGGGAACTCAGATACGCAGTATTTT.

This clonotype has only a few counts. The rearrangement uses TRBV7-2 and TRBJ2-2, with 7 bases lining up with TRBD1. Per germline, CDR1 SGHTA and CDR2 FQGNSA. The CDR3 sequence is 15 residues long. V shed 6 bases and J 1 base; nucleotides not matched to a gene: 5. The CDR3 DNA is TGTGCCAGCAGTCTGGGACAGAGGAACACCGGGGAGCTGTTTTTT. Amino acids: CASSLGQRNTGELFF.

This sequence joins TRBV20-1 and TRBJ2-2, with a possible D match to TRBD2 (7 bases). The germline V and J ends were trimmed by 1 base and 4 bases, with 16 bases remaining between them. The germline V gene has CDR1 DFQATT and CDR2 SNEGSKA (reference sequence). The CDR3 extends over 16 amino acids. The CDR3: CSARGGLAESTGELFF. CDR3 in DNA: TGCAGTGCTAGAGGGGGGCTAGCGGAGAGCACCGGGGAGCTGTTTTTT.

The chain is built from TRBV5-1 and TRBJ2-5; 7 positions match TRBD1. CDR3 length: 15 residues. J gave up 4 bases and V 4 bases, and 10 bases lay outside the gene matches. The germline CDR1 and CDR2 sequences are SGHRS and YFSETQ. CDR3 coding DNA: TGCGCCAGCAGCAGAACTGGGACAGAGAGAGAGACCCAGTACTTC. It codes for CASSRTGTERETQYF.

This clonotype showed up many times. This rearrangement joins TRBV10-3 to TRBJ1-1; D uncertain. CDR1 is ENHRY and CDR2 is SYGVKD in the germline V gene. The CDR3 covers 16 residues. V gave up 3 bases and J gave up 1 base, with 15 bases separating them. The CDR3 loop is CAISDPNTGGNTEAFF. CDR3 coding DNA: TGTGCCATCAGTGACCCCAATACGGGCGGGAACACTGAAGCTTTCTTT.

This clonotype was seen a handful of times. The DNA of the CDR3 is TGTGCCAGCCAGGGGGCGAACGAGCAGTACTTC. This translates into CASQGANEQYF. The chain combines TRBV12-3 or TRBV12-4 with TRBJ2-7; 8 bases are a match to TRBD1. The CDR3 is made up of 11 amino acids. V shed 8 bases, J shed 5 bases, and the junction held 2 bases outside the gene matches.

This clonotype was recorded a few times. The chain links TRBV7-9 to TRBJ2-1; 11 nucleotides agree with TRBD2. The trim removed 9 bases at V and 8 bases at J, leaving 6 bases unmatched. The CDR3 has 13 residues. CDR1 SEHNR and CDR2 FQNEAQ come from the germline V gene (reference sequence). CDR3 loop: CASGLAGSYEQFF. CDR3 DNA sequence: TGTGCCAGTGGACTAGCGGGTTCCTATGAGCAGTTCTTC.

The chain has TRBV10-3 and TRBJ2-2, with 9 bases lining up with TRBD2. With V trimmed by 1 base and J by 4 bases, 4 bases remained unmatched. CDR3 length equals 16 residues. Per germline, CDR1 ENHRY and CDR2 SYGVKD. The CDR3: CAISEFSGSTTGELFF. As DNA, the CDR3 is TGTGCCATCAGTGAGTTTAGCGGGAGCACCACCGGGGAGCTGTTTTTT.

This clonotype has a handful of counts. The J gene is TRBJ1-5, the V gene TRBV6-1, with 8 bases lining up with TRBD1. Germline V gene sequence: CDR1 MNHNS, CDR2 SASEGT. This CDR3 spans 14 amino acids. The J segment lost 6 bases and the V segment lost 2 bases, leaving 3 bases of the junction unmatched. Here the CDR3 reads CASSEQGASQPQHF. The CDR3 bases are TGTGCCAGCAGTGAACAGGGGGCTAGTCAGCCCCAGCATTTT.

This clonotype was seen more than once but under ten times. This sequence joins TRBV3-1 and TRBJ2-2; the D is unclear. The ends were cut back, 4 bases at V and 4 bases at J, with 10 bases in the middle. The CDR3 is 14 amino acids. Germline CDR1 and CDR2: LGHDT and YNNKEL (reference sequence). CDR3 DNA sequence: TGTGCCAGCAGCCTTTCTACCGTCACCGGGGAGCTGTTTTTT. Translation: CASSLSTVTGELFF.

This chain connects TRBV5-1 to TRBJ2-5; perhaps TRBD1 as D (7 bases). The V gene's germline CDR1 is SGHRS and CDR2 YFSETQ. Trimming took 4 bases from V and 5 from J, leaving 18 bases between them. There are 15 residues in the CDR3. The CDR3 DNA is TGCGCCAGCAGCCCCCGGGCAGGGGGGTACGAGACCCAGTACTTC. Residues: CASSPRAGGYETQYF.

This rearrangement joins TRBV20-1 to TRBJ2-1; 7 bases are a match to TRBD1. Losses at the gene ends were 5 bases for V and 6 bases for J; bases not matched to a gene: 10. Germline CDR1 DFQATT, CDR2 SNEGSKA (reference sequence). This CDR3 is 14 amino acids long. CDR3 DNA: TGCAGTGCTTCTTCAGGGGGAACGGGCAATGAGCAGTTCTTC. Translation gives CSASSGGTGNEQFF.

This clonotype was observed once. The V and J genes are TRBV7-9 and TRBJ2-7; D possibly corresponds to TRBD1 (5 bases). The V gene lost 7 bases and the J gene lost 3 bases, with 16 bases spanning the gap. Germline assignment: CDR1 SEHNR and CDR2 FQNEAQ (reference sequence). The CDR3 length is 14 residues. CDR3 in amino acids: CASNPEGASYEQYF. As DNA, the CDR3 is TGTGCCAGCAACCCAGAAGGGGCTAGCTACGAGCAGTACTTC.

This clonotype was counted only a few times. This chain links TRBV6-1 with TRBJ2-1; 9 nucleotides agree with TRBD1. Germline V gene sequence: CDR1 MNHNS, CDR2 SASEGT. The CDR3 is 15 residues long. V lost 6 bases and J lost 6; bases outside the gene matches: 9. CDR3 residues: CASSRDRAMSNEQFF. The CDR3 nucleotides are TGTGCCAGCAGCCGGGACAGGGCGATGAGCAATGAGCAGTTCTTC.

This clonotype was counted between two and nine times. The chain joins TRBV5-1 to TRBJ2-5; D remains ambiguous. The CDR3 runs 14 residues. V lost 0 bases and J lost 4, with 10 bases in between. Germline CDR1 is SGHRS and CDR2 is YFSETQ. CDR3 region: CASSLGSSIETQYF. The CDR3 nucleotides are TGCGCCAGCAGCTTGGGGTCCAGCATAGAGACCCAGTACTTC.

This clonotype came up a few times. The gene calls are TRBV14 and TRBJ1-1; TRBD1 might be the D (5 bases). The germline gives CDR1 SGHDN, CDR2 FVKESK. This CDR3 contains 18 residues. The V end was cut by 0 bases, the J end by 4 bases, with 21 bases between. CDR3 sequence reads: CASSQDRLLRGGSTEAFF. Here the CDR3 DNA reads TGTGCCAGCAGCCAAGATCGACTACTTCGGGGCGGGTCCACTGAAGCTTTCTTT. Complete variable domain (other parts from reference TRBV14 and TRBJ1-1): EAGVTQFPSHSVIEKGQTVTLRCDPISGHDNLYWYRRVMGKEIKFLLHFVKESKQDESGMPNNRFLAERTGGTYSTLKVQPAELEDSGVYFCASSQDRLLRGGSTEAFFGQGTRLTVV.

There are many counts of this clonotype. In nucleotides, the CDR3 is TGTGCCAGCAGTCCTCGAAAGAACACTGAAGCTTTCTTT. This gives the protein CASSPRKNTEAFF. The chain has TRBV27 and TRBJ1-1; D is ambiguous. The CDR3 covers 13 residues. V gave up 5 bases and J gave up 1 base, with 8 bases separating them. Per the germline V gene, CDR1 is MNHEY and CDR2 is SMNVEV (reference sequence).